This TCR beta chain was recorded in a study of blood T cell repertoires in COVID-19. Turning to the study itself: COVID-19 samples, acute and convalescent, were from the United States, Italy and Spain. Sources were T cells, B-cell-depleted T cells, or PBMCs; the material itself was cDNA or gDNA.

Original methodology: Cell counts per sample came from amplifying reference gene primers. Assay used: immunoSEQ multiplex PCR; TCRdb lists only in-frame clones, some missing. D and trimming were read from the DNA, whereas the V and J calls and clone size are those reported in that table. Among a few hundred thousand clones listed, 85% to 90% were seen once. This CDR3 is built from 18 residues. V dropped 3 bases and J dropped 5 bases, with 24 bases sitting between them. The germline gives CDR1 SGHTA, CDR2 FQGNSA. The genes are TRBV7-2 and TRBJ2-3, with a weak D call TRBD1 (5 bases). The clonotype was recovered from a young man with acute or convalescent COVID-19. The sample comprised peripheral blood. The CDR3 DNA sequence: TGTGCCAGCAGCTTTGGGCTGACAGTTCCTTTGGATGGAGATACGCAGTATTTT. The encoded protein is CASSFGLTVPLDGDTQYF.